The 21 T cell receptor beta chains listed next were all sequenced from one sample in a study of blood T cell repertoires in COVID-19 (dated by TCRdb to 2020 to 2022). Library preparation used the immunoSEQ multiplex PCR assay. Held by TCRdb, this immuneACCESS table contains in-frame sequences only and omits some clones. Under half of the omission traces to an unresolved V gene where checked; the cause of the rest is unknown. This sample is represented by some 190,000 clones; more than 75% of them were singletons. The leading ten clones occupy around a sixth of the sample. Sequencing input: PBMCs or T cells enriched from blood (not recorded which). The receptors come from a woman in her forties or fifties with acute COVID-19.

The CDR3 sequence: CASSLDREVVQPQHF. CDR3 DNA: TGTGCCAGCAGCTTGGACAGGGAAGTAGTTCAGCCCCAGCATTTT. The chain has TRBV5-4 and TRBJ1-5, with D maybe TRBD1 (6 bases). Trimming pared 0 bases from V and 6 bases from J, leaving 13 bases between. This CDR3 is built from 15 residues. Germline V gives CDR1 SGHNT, CDR2 YYREEE (reference sequence).

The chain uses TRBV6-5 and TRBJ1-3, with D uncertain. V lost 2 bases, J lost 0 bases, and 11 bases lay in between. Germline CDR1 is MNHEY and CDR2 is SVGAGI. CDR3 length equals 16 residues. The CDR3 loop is CASSYGQTSSGNTIYF. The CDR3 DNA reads TGTGCCAGCAGTTACGGGCAGACGAGCTCTGGAAACACCATATATTTT.

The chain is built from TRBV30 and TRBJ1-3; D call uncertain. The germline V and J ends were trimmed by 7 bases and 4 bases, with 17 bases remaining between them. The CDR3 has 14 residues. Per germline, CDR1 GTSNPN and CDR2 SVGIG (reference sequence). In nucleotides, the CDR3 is TGTGCCTCCGACTCGGAGCGTGAAGGAAACACCATATATTTT. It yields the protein CASDSEREGNTIYF.

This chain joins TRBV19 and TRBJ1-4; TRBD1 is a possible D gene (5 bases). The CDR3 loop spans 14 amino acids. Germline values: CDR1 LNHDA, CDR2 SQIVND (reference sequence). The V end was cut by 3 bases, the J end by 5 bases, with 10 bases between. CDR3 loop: CASSMGGTNEKLFF. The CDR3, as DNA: TGTGCCAGTAGTATGGGGGGGACGAATGAAAAACTGTTTTTT.

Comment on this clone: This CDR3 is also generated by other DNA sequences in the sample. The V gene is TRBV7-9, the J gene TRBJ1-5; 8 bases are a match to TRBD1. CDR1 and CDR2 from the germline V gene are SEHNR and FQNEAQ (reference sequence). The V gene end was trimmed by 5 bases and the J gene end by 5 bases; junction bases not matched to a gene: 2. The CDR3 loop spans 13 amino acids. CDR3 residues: CASSPQGDQPQHF. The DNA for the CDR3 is TGTGCCAGCAGCCCACAGGGGGATCAGCCCCAGCATTTT.

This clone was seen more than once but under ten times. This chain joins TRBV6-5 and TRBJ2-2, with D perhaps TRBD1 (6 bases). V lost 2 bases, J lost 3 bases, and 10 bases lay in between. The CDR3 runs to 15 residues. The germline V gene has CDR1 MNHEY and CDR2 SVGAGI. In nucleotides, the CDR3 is TGTGCCAGCAGTTACACAGGACAGTACACCGGGGAGCTGTTTTTT. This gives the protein CASSYTGQYTGELFF.

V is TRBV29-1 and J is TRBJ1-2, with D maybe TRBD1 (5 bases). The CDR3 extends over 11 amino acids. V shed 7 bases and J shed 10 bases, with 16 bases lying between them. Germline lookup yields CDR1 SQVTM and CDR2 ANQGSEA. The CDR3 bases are TGCAGCGCCTATGACAGCCACCTCTACACCTTC. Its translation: CSAYDSHLYTF.

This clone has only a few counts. CDR3 protein: CASSPDSSEVKLFF. The CDR3 bases are TGTGCCAGCAGCCCCGATTCCAGCGAAGTAAAACTGTTTTTT. The chain has TRBV7-2 and TRBJ1-4; D remains unclear. The germline V gene has CDR1 SGHTA and CDR2 FQGNSA. Trimming took off 5 bases at V and 10 bases at J, with 17 bases between the two ends. The CDR3 has 14 amino acids.

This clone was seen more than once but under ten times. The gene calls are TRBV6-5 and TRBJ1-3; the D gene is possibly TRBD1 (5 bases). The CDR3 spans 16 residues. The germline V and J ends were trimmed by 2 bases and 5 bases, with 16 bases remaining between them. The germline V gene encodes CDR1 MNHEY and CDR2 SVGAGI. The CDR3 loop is CASSYGGTKSRNTIYF. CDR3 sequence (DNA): TGTGCCAGCAGTTACGGGGGGACGAAATCACGAAACACCATATATTTT.

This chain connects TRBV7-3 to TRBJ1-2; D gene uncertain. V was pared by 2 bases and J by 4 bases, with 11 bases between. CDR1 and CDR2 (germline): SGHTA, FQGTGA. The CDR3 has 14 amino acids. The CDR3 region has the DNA TGTGCCAGCAGCTTAGAGTCTGATTCCTATGGCTACACCTTC. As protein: CASSLESDSYGYTF.

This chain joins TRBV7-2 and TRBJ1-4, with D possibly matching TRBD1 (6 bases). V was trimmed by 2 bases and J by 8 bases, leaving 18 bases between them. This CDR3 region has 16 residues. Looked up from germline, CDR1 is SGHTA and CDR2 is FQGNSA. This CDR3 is CASSLMGGLAEEKLFF. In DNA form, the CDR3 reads TGTGCCAGCAGCTTAATGGGGGGGCTAGCAGAAGAAAAACTGTTTTTT.

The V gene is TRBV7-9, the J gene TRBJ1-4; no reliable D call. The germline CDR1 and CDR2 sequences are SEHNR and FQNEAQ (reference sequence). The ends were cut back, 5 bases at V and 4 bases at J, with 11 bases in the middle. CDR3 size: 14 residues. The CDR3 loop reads CASSPPGFNEKLFF. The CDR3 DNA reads TGTGCCAGCAGCCCCCCGGGTTTTAATGAAAAACTGTTTTTT.

The CDR3: CASSRPGQETQYF. CDR3 nucleotide sequence: TGTGCCAGCAGTAGACCAGGCCAAGAGACCCAGTACTTC. V is TRBV25-1 and J is TRBJ2-5; D not resolved. Trimming took off 5 bases at V and 1 base at J, with 8 bases between the two ends. CDR1 MGHDK and CDR2 SYGVNS come from the germline V gene. This CDR3 contains 13 residues. Drawing the rest from reference TRBV25-1 and TRBJ2-5, the complete variable domain is EADIYQTPRYLVIGTGKKITLECSQTMGHDKMYWYQQDPGMELHLIHYSYGVNSTEKGDLSSESTVSRIRTEHFPLTLESARPSHTSQYLCASSRPGQETQYFGPGTRLLVL.

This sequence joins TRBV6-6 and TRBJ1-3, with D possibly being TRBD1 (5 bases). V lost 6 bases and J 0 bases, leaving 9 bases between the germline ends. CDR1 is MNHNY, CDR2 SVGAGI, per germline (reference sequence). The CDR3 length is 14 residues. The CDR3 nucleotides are TGTGCCAGCAGACAGGAAACCTCTGGAAACACCATATATTTT. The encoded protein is CASRQETSGNTIYF.

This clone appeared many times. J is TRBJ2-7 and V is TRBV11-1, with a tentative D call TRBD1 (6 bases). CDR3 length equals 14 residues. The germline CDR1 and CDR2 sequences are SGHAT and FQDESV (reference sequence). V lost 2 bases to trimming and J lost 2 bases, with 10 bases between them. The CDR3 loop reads CASSLRRDTYEQYV. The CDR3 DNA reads TGTGCCAGCAGCTTACGACGGGACACCTACGAGCAGTACGTC.

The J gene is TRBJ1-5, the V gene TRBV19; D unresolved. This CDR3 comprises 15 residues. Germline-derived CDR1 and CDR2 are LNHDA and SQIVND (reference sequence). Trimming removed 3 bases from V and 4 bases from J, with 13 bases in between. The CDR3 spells CASSIELAENQPQHF. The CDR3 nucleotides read TGTGCCAGTAGTATCGAGCTCGCTGAGAATCAGCCCCAGCATTTT. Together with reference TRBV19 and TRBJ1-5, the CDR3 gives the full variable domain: DGGITQSPKYLFRKEGQNVTLSCEQNLNHDAMYWYRQDPGQGLRLIYYSQIVNDFQKGDIAEGYSVSREKKESFPLTVTSAQKNPTAFYLCASSIELAENQPQHFGDGTRLSIL.

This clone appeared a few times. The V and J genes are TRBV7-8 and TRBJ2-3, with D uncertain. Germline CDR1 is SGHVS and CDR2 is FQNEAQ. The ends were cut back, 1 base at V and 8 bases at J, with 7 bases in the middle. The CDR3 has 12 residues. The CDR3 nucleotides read TGTGCCAGCAGCTTAGACTCCACTACGCAGTATTTT. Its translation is CASSLDSTTQYF.

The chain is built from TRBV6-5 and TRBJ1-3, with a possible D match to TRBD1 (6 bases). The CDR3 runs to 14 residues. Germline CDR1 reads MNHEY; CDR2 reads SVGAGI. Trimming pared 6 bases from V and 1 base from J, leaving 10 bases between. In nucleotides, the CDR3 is TGTGCCAGCAGAGGGGGGGATTCTGGAAACACCATATATTTT. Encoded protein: CASRGGDSGNTIYF.

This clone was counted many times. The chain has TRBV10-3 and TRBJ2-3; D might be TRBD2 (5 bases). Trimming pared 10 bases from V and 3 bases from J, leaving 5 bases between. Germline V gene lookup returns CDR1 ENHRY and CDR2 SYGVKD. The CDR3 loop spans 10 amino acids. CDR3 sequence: CARGTDTQYF. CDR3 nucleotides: TGTGCCAGAGGGACAGATACGCAGTATTTT.

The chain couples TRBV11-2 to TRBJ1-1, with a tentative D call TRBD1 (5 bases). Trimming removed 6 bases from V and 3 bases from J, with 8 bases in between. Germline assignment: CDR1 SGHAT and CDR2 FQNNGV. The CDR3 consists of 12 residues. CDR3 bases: TGTGCCAGCAGTTGGGGGGACACTGAAGCTTTCTTT. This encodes CASSWGDTEAFF.

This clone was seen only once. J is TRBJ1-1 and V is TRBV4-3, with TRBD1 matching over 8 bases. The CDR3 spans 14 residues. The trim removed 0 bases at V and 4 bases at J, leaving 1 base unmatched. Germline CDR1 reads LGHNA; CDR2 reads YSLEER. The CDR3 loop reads CASSQDTGGTEAFF. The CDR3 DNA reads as TGCGCCAGCAGCCAAGATACAGGGGGCACTGAAGCTTTCTTT.